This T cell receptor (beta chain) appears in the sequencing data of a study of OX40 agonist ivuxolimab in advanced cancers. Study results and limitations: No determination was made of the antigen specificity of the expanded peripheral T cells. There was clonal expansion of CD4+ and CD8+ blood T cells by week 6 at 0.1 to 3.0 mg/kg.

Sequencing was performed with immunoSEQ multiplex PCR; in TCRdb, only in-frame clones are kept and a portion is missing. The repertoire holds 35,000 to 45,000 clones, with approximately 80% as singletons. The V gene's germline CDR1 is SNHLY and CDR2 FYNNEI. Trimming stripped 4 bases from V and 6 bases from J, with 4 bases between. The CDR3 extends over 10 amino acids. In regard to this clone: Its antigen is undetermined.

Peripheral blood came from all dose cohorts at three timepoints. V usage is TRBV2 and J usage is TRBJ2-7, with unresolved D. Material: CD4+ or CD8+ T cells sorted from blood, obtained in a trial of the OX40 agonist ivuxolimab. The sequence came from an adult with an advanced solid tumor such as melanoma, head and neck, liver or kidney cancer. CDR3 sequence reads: CASSVIEQYF. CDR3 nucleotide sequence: TGTGCCAGCAGTGTGATCGAGCAGTACTTC.